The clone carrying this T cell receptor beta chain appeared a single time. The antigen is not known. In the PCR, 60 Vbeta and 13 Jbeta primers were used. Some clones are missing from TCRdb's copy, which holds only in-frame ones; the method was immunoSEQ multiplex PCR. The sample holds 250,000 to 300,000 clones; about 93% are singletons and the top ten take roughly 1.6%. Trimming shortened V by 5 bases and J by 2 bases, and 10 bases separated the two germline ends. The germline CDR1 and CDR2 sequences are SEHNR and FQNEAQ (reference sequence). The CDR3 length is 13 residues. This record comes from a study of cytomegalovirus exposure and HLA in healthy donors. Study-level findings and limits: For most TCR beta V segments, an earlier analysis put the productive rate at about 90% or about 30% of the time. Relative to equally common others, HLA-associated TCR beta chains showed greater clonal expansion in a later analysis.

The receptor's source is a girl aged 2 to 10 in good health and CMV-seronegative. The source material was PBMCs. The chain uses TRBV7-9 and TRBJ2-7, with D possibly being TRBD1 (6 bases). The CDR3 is CASSPTGTYEQYF. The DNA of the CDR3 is TGTGCCAGCAGCCCCACAGGGACCTACGAGCAGTACTTC.